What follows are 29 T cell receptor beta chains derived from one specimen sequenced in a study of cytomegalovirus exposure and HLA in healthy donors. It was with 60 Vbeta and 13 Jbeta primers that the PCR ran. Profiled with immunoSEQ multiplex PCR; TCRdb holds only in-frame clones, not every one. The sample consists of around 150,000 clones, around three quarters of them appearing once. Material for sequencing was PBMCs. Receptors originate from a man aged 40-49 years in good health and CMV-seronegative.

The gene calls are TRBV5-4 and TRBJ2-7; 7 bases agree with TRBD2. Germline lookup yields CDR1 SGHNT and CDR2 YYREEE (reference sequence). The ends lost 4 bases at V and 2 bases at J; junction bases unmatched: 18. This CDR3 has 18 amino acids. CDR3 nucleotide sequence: TGTGCCAGCAGCCGGGGCTATAGGGGTAGCGGGCGTACCTACGAGCAGTACTTC. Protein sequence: CASSRGYRGSGRTYEQYF. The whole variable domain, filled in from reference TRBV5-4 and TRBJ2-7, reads ETGVTQSPTHLIKTRGQQVTLRCSSQSGHNTVSWYQQALGQGPQFIFQYYREEENGRGNFPPRFSGLQFPNYSSELNVNALELDDSALYLCASSRGYRGSGRTYEQYFGPGTRLTVT.

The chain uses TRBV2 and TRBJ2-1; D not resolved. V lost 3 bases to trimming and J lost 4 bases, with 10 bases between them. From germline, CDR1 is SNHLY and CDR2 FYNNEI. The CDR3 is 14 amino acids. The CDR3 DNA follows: TGTGCCAGCAGTGAGACAACTCTATACAATGAGCAGTTCTTC. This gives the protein CASSETTLYNEQFF. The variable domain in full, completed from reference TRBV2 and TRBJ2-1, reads EPEVTQTPSHQVTQMGQEVILRCVPISNHLYFYWYRQILGQKVEFLVSFYNNEISEKSEIFDDQFSVERPDGSNFTLKIRSTKLEDSAMYFCASSETTLYNEQFFGPGTRLTVL.

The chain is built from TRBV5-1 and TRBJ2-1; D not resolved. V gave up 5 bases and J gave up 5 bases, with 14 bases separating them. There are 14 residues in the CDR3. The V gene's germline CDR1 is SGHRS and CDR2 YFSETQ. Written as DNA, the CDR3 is TGCGCCAGCAGAGGTTTAGGCGGTCACAATGAGCAGTTCTTC. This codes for CASRGLGGHNEQFF.

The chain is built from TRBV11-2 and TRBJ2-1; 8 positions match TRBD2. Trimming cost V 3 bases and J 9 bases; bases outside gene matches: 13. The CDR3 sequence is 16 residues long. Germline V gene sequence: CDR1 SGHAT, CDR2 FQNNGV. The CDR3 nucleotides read TGTGCCAGCAGCTTTAGCAGCGGGAGTGAGGTGGGTGAGCAGTTCTTC. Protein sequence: CASSFSSGSEVGEQFF.

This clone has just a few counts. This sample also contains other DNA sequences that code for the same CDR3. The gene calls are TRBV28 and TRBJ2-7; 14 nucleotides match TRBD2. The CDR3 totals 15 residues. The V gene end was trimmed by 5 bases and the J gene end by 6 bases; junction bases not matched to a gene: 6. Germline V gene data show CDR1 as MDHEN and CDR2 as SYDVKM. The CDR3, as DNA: TGTGCCAGCAGTAAGGGACTAGCGGGAGCACTCGAGCAGTACTTC. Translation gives CASSKGLAGALEQYF.

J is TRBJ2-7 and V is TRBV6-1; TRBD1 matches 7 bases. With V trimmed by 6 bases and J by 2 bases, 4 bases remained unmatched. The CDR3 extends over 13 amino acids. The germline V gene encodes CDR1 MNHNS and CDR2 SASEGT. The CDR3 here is CASRRQGAYEQYF. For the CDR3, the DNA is TGTGCCAGCAGGAGACAGGGAGCCTACGAGCAGTACTTC.

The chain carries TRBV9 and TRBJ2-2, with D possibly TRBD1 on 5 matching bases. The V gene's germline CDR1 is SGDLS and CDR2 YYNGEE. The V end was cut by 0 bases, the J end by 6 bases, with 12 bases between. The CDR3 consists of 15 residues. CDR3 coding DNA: TGTGCCAGCAGCGTAGTCCAGGGAAGTGCCGGGGAGCTGTTTTTT. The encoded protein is CASSVVQGSAGELFF.

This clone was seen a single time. Written as DNA, the CDR3 is TGTGCCAGCGGGGGACAGGGGGAGACCCAGTACTTC. It codes for CASGGQGETQYF. The rearrangement links TRBV5-4 to TRBJ2-5, with 10 bases matching TRBD1. With 7 bases clipped from V and 5 bases from J, the junction kept 2 bases outside the gene matches. This CDR3 has 12 amino acids. CDR1 and CDR2 (germline): SGHNT, YYREEE (reference sequence).

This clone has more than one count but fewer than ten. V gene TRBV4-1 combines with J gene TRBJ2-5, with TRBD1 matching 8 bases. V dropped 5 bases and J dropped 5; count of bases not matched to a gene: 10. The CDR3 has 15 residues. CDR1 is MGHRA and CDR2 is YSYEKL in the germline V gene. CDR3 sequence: CASSVKQGAWETQYF. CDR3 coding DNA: TGCGCCAGCAGCGTAAAGCAGGGGGCATGGGAGACCCAGTACTTC.

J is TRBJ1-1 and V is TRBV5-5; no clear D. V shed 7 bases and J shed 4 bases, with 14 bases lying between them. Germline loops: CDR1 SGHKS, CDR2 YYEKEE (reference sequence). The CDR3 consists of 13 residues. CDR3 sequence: CASSQVTSTEAFF. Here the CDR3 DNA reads TGTGCCAGCTCCCAGGTTACATCCACTGAAGCTTTCTTT.

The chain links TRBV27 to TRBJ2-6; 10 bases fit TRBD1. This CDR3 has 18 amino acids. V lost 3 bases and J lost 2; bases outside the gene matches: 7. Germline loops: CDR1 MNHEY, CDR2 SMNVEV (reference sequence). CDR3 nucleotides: TGTGCCAGCAGTTTTTTAGGACAGGGGGGAGCTGGGGCCAACGTCCTGACTTTC. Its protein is CASSFLGQGGAGANVLTF.

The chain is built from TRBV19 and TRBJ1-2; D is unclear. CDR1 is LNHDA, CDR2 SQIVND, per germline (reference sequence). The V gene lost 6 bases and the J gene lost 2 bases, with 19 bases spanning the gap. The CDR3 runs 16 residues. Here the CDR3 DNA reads TGTGCCAGTAGATTCGGCAGCCTATTAGCAAACTATGGCTACACCTTC. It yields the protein CASRFGSLLANYGYTF.

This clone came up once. The DNA for the CDR3 is TGTGCCAGCAGTTCACGGTCGGGATCCTACAATGAGCAGTTCTTC. Its translation: CASSSRSGSYNEQFF. V is TRBV7-8 and J is TRBJ2-1; tentative D call: TRBD2 (5 bases). The CDR3 extends over 15 amino acids. Germline assignment: CDR1 SGHVS and CDR2 FQNEAQ. Trimming cost V 6 bases and J 1 base, with 13 bases left between them.

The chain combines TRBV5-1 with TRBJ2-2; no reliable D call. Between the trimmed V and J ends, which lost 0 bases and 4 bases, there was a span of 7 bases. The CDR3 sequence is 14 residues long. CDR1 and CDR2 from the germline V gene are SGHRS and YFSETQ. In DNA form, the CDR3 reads TGCGCCAGCAGCTTGGCAGTAAGCACCGGGGAGCTGTTTTTT. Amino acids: CASSLAVSTGELFF. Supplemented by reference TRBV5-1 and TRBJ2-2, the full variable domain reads KAGVTQTPRYLIKTRGQQVTLSCSPISGHRSVSWYQQTPGQGLQFLFEYFSETQRNKGNFPGRFSGRQFSNSRSEMNVSTLELGDSALYLCASSLAVSTGELFFGEGSRLTVL.

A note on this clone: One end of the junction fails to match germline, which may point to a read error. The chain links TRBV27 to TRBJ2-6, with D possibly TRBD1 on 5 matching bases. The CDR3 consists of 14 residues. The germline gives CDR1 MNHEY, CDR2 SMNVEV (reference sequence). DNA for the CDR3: TGTGCCAGCAGCACCGCAGCTGGGGCCAACGGCCTGACTTTC. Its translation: CASSTAAGANGLTF.

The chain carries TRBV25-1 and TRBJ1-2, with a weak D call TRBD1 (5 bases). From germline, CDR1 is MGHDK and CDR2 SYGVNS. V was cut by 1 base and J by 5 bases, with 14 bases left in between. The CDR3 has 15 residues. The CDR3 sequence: CASSEFTREVYGYTF. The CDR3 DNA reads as TGTGCCAGCAGTGAATTTACCAGGGAAGTGTATGGCTACACCTTC.

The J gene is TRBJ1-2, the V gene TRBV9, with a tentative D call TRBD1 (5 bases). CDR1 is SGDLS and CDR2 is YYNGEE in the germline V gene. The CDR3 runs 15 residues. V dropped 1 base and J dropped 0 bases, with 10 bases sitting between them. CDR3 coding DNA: TGTGCCAGCAGCGTATCGACAGAAGCTAACTATGGCTACACCTTC. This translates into CASSVSTEANYGYTF.

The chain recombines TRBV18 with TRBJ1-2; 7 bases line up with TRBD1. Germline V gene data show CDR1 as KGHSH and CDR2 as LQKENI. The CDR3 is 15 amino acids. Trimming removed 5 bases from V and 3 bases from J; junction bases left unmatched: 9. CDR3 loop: CASSKTEGADYGYTF. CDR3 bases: TGTGCCAGCTCAAAGACAGAGGGGGCCGACTATGGCTACACCTTC.

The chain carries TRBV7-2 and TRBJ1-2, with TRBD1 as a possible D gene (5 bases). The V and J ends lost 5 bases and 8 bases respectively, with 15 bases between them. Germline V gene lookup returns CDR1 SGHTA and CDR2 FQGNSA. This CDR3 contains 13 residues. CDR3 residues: CASSPAGLGGYTF. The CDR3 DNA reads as TGTGCCAGCAGCCCGGCAGGGCTCGGCGGCTACACCTTC.

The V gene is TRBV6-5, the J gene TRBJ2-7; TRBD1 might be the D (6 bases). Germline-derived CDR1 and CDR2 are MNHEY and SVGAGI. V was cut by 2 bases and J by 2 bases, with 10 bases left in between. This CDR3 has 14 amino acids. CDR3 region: CASSYRDKTYEQYF. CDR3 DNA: TGTGCCAGCAGTTACCGGGACAAAACCTACGAGCAGTACTTC.

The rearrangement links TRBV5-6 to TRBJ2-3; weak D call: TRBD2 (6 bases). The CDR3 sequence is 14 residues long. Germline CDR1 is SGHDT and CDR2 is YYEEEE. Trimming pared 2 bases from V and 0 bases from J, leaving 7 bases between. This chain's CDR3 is CASSFGTSTDTQYF. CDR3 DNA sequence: TGTGCCAGCAGCTTCGGGACTAGCACAGATACGCAGTATTTT.

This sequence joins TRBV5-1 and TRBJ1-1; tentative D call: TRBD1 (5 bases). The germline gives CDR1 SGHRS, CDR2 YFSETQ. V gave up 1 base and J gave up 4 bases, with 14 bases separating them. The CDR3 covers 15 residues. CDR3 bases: TGCGCCAGCAGCTTGCTAGGCCAGGGCGGCACTGAAGCTTTCTTT. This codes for CASSLLGQGGTEAFF.

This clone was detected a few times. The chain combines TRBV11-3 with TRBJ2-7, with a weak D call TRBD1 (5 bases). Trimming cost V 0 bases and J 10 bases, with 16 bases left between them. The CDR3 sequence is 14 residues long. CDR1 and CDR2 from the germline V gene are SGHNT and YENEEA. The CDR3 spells CASSLDGASGPQYF. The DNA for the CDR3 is TGTGCCAGCAGCTTAGATGGGGCATCCGGGCCCCAGTACTTC.

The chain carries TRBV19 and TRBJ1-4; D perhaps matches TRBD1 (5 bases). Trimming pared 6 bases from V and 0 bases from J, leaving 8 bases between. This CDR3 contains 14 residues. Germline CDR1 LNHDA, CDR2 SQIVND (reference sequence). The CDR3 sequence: CASSRTPTNEKLFF. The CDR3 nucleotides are TGTGCCAGTAGCAGGACACCAACTAATGAAAAACTGTTTTTT.

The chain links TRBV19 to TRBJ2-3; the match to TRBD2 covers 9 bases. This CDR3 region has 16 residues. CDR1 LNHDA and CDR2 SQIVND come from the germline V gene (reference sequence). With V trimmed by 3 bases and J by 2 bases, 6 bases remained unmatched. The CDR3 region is CASSIMASGVTDTQYF. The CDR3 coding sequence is TGTGCCAGTAGTATCATGGCTAGCGGGGTCACAGATACGCAGTATTTT.

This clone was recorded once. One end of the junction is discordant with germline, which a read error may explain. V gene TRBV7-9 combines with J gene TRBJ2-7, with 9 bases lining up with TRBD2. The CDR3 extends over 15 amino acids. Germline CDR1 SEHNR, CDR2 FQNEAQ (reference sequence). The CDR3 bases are TGTTCCAGCAGCCAAGCCGGCGGGAGGGTTGGCGAGCAGTACTTC. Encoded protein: CSSSQAGGRVGEQYF.

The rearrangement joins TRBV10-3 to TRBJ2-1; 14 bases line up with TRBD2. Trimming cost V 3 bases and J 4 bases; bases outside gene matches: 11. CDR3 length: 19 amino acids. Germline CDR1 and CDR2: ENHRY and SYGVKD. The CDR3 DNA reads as TGTGCCATCAGTGATCCGGTGGGACTAGCGGGAGTTTTTTACAATGAGCAGTTCTTC. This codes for CAISDPVGLAGVFYNEQFF.

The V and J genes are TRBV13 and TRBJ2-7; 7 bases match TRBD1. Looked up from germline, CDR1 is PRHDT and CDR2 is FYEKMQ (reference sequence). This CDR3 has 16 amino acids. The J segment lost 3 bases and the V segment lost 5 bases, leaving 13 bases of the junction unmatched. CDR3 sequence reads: CASSEGAGRFGYEQYF. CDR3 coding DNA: TGTGCCAGCAGCGAGGGGGCGGGTAGATTCGGCTACGAGCAGTACTTC.

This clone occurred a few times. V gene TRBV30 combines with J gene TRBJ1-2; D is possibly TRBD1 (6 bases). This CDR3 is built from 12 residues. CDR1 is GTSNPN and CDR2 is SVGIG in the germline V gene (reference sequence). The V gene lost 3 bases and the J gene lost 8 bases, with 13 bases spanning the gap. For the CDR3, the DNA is TGTGCCTGGAGCCGGGACAATGTGGGCTACACCTTC. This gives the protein CAWSRDNVGYTF.